The T cell receptor (beta chain) under discussion was sequenced for a study of human T cells and chemical hapten exposure. As regards this clonotype: Its antigen is not known.

A single record per CDR3 protein comes from TCRdb applying MiXCR to the RACE reads. The profile shows fewer than 100,000 distinct CDR3 sequences, around an eighth of them singletons. The time point: patch test 1, 2 weeks after DPC sensitization. The treatment here: therapeutic diphenylcyclopropenone sensitization with weekly scalp DPC. Prior to application of each patch test, blood was drawn. Overall study results and limits: Unchanged with DPC sensitization were TCRs above 1 in 1000 frequency. Against controls, expanded TCRs gave rise to significantly more large CDR3 similarity clusters.

The CDR3 length is 15 residues. Trimming removed 4 bases from V and 1 base from J, with 11 bases in between. CDR1 and CDR2 from the germline V gene are SGHDN and FVKESK. Sequenced material: whole blood, taken in connection with sensitization to the hapten diphenylcyclopropenone (DPC). This TCR was sampled from a woman between 40 and 55 years old with alopecia areata. Some clones in this sample may be carry-over from other donors' samples. The chain has TRBV14 and TRBJ2-1; D may be TRBD2 (5 bases). The CDR3 nucleotides are TGTGCCAGCAGCCCACTAGAGCGGTCCTACAATGAGCAGTTCTTC. Translated: CASSPLERSYNEQFF.